A selection of T cell receptor beta chains follows, all from one sample in a study of blood T cells in healthy people across ages. TCRdb passed the 5' RACE reads through MiXCR, listing each CDR3 protein once. The data show about 1.8 million distinct CDR3 sequences, less than 50% seen once. The sequenced sample consisted of blood. The receptors originated from a woman in her forties in good health. Both conserved end residues are part of each CDR3. D genes are given only for firm matches. Clone size is stated in some rows and not others, as once, few, many or a class when expanded.

clone size	D gene	V gene	J gene	CDR3 DNA	CDR3 protein
-	TRBD2	TRBV20-1	TRBJ2-1	TGCAGTGCTAGTAAGATAGGCGGGGGGGCCTTGGATGAGCAGTTCTTC	CSASKIGGGALDEQFF
few	TRBD2	TRBV5-1	TRBJ2-1	TGCGCCAGCAGCTTGGAGGCTAGCGGGGGGTCCTACAATGAGCAGTTCTTC	CASSLEASGGSYNEQFF
-	-	TRBV29-1	TRBJ1-2	TGCAGCGTTGAAGATCCTGAGCCAAGTCTTCTCGGCTATGGCTACACCTTC	CSVEDPEPSLLGYGYTF
-	-	TRBV20-1	TRBJ2-5	TGCAGTGCTATCTCTCCAGGACATTTACAAGAGACCCAGTACTTC	CSAISPGHLQETQYF
-	-	TRBV6-2/TRBV6-3	TRBJ1-5	TGTGCCAGCACCGTTCAAGCAAATCAGCCCCAGCATTTT	CASTVQANQPQHF
-	TRBD1	TRBV6-1	TRBJ2-1	TGTGCCAGCAGTGCTAGACAGGGTAACAATGAGCAGTTCTTC	CASSARQGNNEQFF
-	-	TRBV20-1	TRBJ1-6	TGCAGTGCTAGAGGCCAGCCTCATAATTCACCCCTCCACTTT	CSARGQPHNSPLHF
-	-	TRBV28	TRBJ2-4	TGTGCCAGCAGTTTCCCAGGGACGGGGAACATTCAGTACTTC	CASSFPGTGNIQYF
-	TRBD2	TRBV28	TRBJ2-1	TGTGCCAGCAGCACCCCGCGGGGGGGCTACAATGAGCAGTTCTTC	CASSTPRGGYNEQFF
-	TRBD2	TRBV28	TRBJ2-1	TGTGCCAGCAGTAGTGGGGGTAGCGGGGGGGAATACAATGAGCAGTTCTTC	CASSSGGSGGEYNEQFF
once	TRBD1	TRBV6-5	TRBJ2-1	TGTGCCAGCAGGGAGCCGGACAGGTACTACAATGAGCAGTTCTTC	CASREPDRYYNEQFF
-	TRBD1	TRBV7-2	TRBJ2-5	TGTGCCAGCAGCTGGGGTGGGCAGGGGGCTCCCCAAGAGACCCAGTACTTC	CASSWGGQGAPQETQYF
few	-	TRBV6-6	TRBJ2-4	TGTGCCAGCAGTTACTCCCCAACCGGACTTAAAAACATTCAGTACTTC	CASSYSPTGLKNIQYF
-	TRBD2	TRBV6-2/TRBV6-3	TRBJ2-5	TGTGCCAGCAGAGGACTAGTCCCCCAAGAGACCCAGTACTTC	CASRGLVPQETQYF
few	-	TRBV18	TRBJ2-7	TGTGCCAGCTCTAAAGAGGGGGGGGCCCCTCGGAACGAGCAGTACTTC	CASSKEGGAPRNEQYF
-	-	TRBV7-9	TRBJ2-6	TGTGCCAGCCGAGGGGGCTCTGGGGCCAACGTCCTGACTTTC	CASRGGSGANVLTF
-	-	TRBV20-1	TRBJ2-4	TGCAGTGCAGGGGGGTTGGCTGGGGCCAAAAACATTCAGTACTTC	CSAGGLAGAKNIQYF
few	TRBD1	TRBV14	TRBJ2-7	TGTGCCAGCAGCCAACCCCGGACAGGAACCTACGAGCAGTACTTC	CASSQPRTGTYEQYF
-	-	TRBV10-3	TRBJ2-7	TGTGCCATCAGGACCGGACAGTACGAGCAGTACTTC	CAIRTGQYEQYF
-	-	TRBV20-1	TRBJ1-6	TGCAGTGCTAGAGAGTACGGAAGTCTTAATTCACCCCTCCACTTT	CSAREYGSLNSPLHF
-	TRBD1	TRBV28	TRBJ1-2	TGTGCCAGCAGAGCCTCGACAGGGACTGGCTACACCTTC	CASRASTGTGYTF
-	TRBD1	TRBV19	TRBJ2-3	TGTGCCAGTAGTATTCGCGGACAGGGCGCAGATACGCAGTATTTT	CASSIRGQGADTQYF
once	-	TRBV18	TRBJ2-6	TGTGCCAGCTCACCCGGACAGACCTCTGGGGCCAACGTCCTGACTTTC	CASSPGQTSGANVLTF
many	-	TRBV7-2	TRBJ2-5	TGTGCCAGCAGCCTCGCGGCGGGCCGACAAGAGACCCAGTACTTC	CASSLAAGRQETQYF
-	-	TRBV5-1	TRBJ2-5	TGCGCCAGCAGCTCTGGACAGTACAAGCAGTACTTC	CASSSGQYKQYF
few	-	TRBV6-1	TRBJ2-7	TGTGCCAGCAGTGAAGCGGCCGTCTACGAGCAGTACTTC	CASSEAAVYEQYF
-	-	TRBV20-1	TRBJ1-5	TGCAGTGCTGTCGACAGGACTGGAAATCAGCCCCAGCATTTT	CSAVDRTGNQPQHF
-	TRBD2	TRBV29-1	TRBJ2-1	TGCAGCGTTGAATCTAGCGGGGGGGCTCGGTGGGTCCGTGGGCAGTTCTTC	CSVESSGGARWVRGQFF
-	TRBD2	TRBV29-1	TRBJ2-1	TGCAGCGTTCCAGCCAGCGGGGGGGCAAGTGAGCAGTTCTTC	CSVPASGGASEQFF
-	TRBD2	TRBV10-3	TRBJ2-3	TGTGCCATCAGTGAGGGACTAGCGGACACAGATACGCAGTATTTT	CAISEGLADTDTQYF
-	TRBD2	TRBV7-8	TRBJ2-6	TGTGCCAGCAGCCAAACAGCGGGGAACGCGCTACTTCTCTCTGGGGCCAACGTCCTGACTTTC	CASSQTAGNALLLSGANVLTF
-	TRBD2	TRBV20-1	TRBJ2-5	TGCAGTGCTAGCCGGACTAGCGGGGGGCAGTACTTC	CSASRTSGGQYF
-	-	TRBV18	TRBJ1-2	TGTGCCAGCTCACCACCGAACGGACTGAACTATGGCTACACCTTC	CASSPPNGLNYGYTF
few	-	TRBV21-1	TRBJ2-5	TGTGCCAGCAGCAATCTGGGGTATGGCGAGACCCAGTACTTC	CASSNLGYGETQYF
few	-	TRBV12-5	TRBJ2-7	TGTGCTAGTGGTTTGAAAGGATTCGAGCAGTACTTC	CASGLKGFEQYF
-	TRBD1	TRBV27	TRBJ1-2	TGTGCCAGCAGTCAGCATGGGGGGACAGGGGTTAACTATGGCTACACCTTC	CASSQHGGTGVNYGYTF
few	-	TRBV11-1	TRBJ2-5	TGTGCCAGCAGCTTATCCGGGGGACGGCTCGGAGAGACCCAGTACTTC	CASSLSGGRLGETQYF
few	-	TRBV5-1	TRBJ1-2	TGCGCCAGCAGCTTGGGGGACTTTGGCTACACCTTC	CASSLGDFGYTF
once	-	TRBV28	TRBJ1-4	TGTGCCAGCAGATCGTGGCGTAAGGGAGAAAAACTGTTTTTT	CASRSWRKGEKLFF
-	-	TRBV5-1	TRBJ1-4	TGCGCCAGCAGCTTGGATCCAGGGAAGGCAGAAAAACTGTTTTTT	CASSLDPGKAEKLFF
-	-	TRBV28	TRBJ2-4	TGTGCCAGCAGTTTTTTGAGAGGACGGCTGTACAAAAACATTCAGTACTTC	CASSFLRGRLYKNIQYF
-	-	TRBV10-3	TRBJ2-7	TGTGCCACCTGCTCCGGGAGAACATACGAGCAGTACTTC	CATCSGRTYEQYF
-	-	TRBV9	TRBJ1-1	TGTGCCAGCAGCGTAGGTGGCACTTGGAACACTGAAGCTTTCTTT	CASSVGGTWNTEAFF
few	TRBD2	TRBV7-9	TRBJ2-1	TGTGCCAGCAACGGACTAGCTATCAATGAGCAGTTCTTC	CASNGLAINEQFF
few	-	TRBV4-3	TRBJ2-1	TGCGCCAGCAGCCAAGTCCCCCGGTCCTACAATGAGCAGTTCTTC	CASSQVPRSYNEQFF